A single sample is the source of the 22 T cell receptor beta chains below, sequenced in a study of T cell responses to AZD1222 COVID-19 vaccine. The table came from immunoSEQ multiplex PCR; TCRdb's copy has only in-frame clones and leaves some out. The repertoire holds roughly 120,000 clones, with around 91% as singletons. The sample in question was peripheral blood, obtained 28 days after the second AZD1222 dose. The origin of the receptors is an adult who received the AZD1222 COVID-19 vaccine.

J is TRBJ2-1 and V is TRBV5-1, with D possibly TRBD2 on 6 matching bases. Trimming left V 3 bases short and J 7 bases short, with 17 bases between. This CDR3 comprises 15 residues. In germline, CDR1 is SGHRS, CDR2 YFSETQ. The CDR3 sequence: CASSSEPSGENEQFF. For the CDR3, the DNA is TGCGCCAGCAGCTCCGAACCCTCGGGGGAAAATGAGCAGTTCTTC.

CDR3: CASSLAQGGGYTF. CDR3 coding DNA: TGTGCCAGCAGCTTAGCACAGGGCGGGGGCTACACCTTC. The rearrangement links TRBV7-9 to TRBJ1-2; D may be TRBD1 (6 bases). Germline CDR1 and CDR2: SEHNR and FQNEAQ (reference sequence). The V and J ends lost 0 bases and 8 bases respectively, with 10 bases between them. This CDR3 has 13 residues.

This clone was observed a single time. The chain couples TRBV3-1 (or the pseudogene TRBV3-2) to TRBJ2-7; 15 bases fit TRBD2. V lost 5 bases and J lost 3; bases outside the gene matches: 5. CDR1 is LGHDT and CDR2 is YNNKEL in the germline V gene (reference sequence). CDR3 length: 16 residues. The chain's CDR3 is CASSVGLAGGIYEQYF. The CDR3 coding sequence is TGTGCCAGCAGCGTGGGACTAGCGGGAGGTATCTACGAGCAGTACTTC.

The chain links TRBV27 to TRBJ1-4; D ambiguous. CDR1 MNHEY and CDR2 SMNVEV come from the germline V gene (reference sequence). V was shortened by 1 base and J by 8 bases, with 11 bases between the two germline ends. This CDR3 is 14 amino acids long. The chain's CDR3 is CASSLYGLDEKLFF. The CDR3 DNA reads TGTGCCAGCAGTTTATACGGTCTTGACGAAAAACTGTTTTTT. Full variable domain (rest looked up from reference TRBV27 and TRBJ1-4): EAQVTQNPRYLITVTGKKLTVTCSQNMNHEYMSWYRQDPGLGLRQIYYSMNVEVTDKGDVPEGYKVSRKEKRNFPLILESPSPNQTSLYFCASSLYGLDEKLFFGSGTQLSVL.

The CDR3 nucleotides read TGCGCCAGCGGACTAGCGGGCCCATACAATGAGCAGTTCTTC. This translates into CASGLAGPYNEQFF. The J gene is TRBJ2-1, the V gene TRBV5-1, with TRBD2 identical over 11 bases. The CDR3 is 14 residues long. Trimming at V came to 7 bases and at J to 4 bases, leaving 4 bases not matched to a gene. The V gene's germline CDR1 is SGHRS and CDR2 YFSETQ.

The chain combines TRBV6-5 with TRBJ1-1, with 9 nucleotides matching TRBD1. Losses at the gene ends were 1 base for V and 10 bases for J; bases not matched to a gene: 7. Germline V gene data show CDR1 as MNHEY and CDR2 as SVGAGI. CDR3 size: 14 residues. Here the CDR3 reads CASSYYPTGGSAFF. Written as DNA, the CDR3 is TGTGCCAGCAGTTACTACCCCACAGGGGGCTCAGCTTTCTTT.

The V and J genes are TRBV5-6 and TRBJ2-5; D not certain. The CDR3 totals 11 residues. Trimming pared 4 bases from V and 4 bases from J, leaving 5 bases between. CDR1 is SGHDT and CDR2 is YYEEEE in the germline V gene. CDR3 residues: CASSNRETQYF. CDR3 in DNA: TGTGCCAGCAGCAACCGAGAGACCCAGTACTTC.

This clone was seen more than once but under ten times. The chain uses TRBV3-1 (or the pseudogene TRBV3-2) and TRBJ1-2; D gene unclear. There are 14 residues in the CDR3. V gave up 4 bases and J gave up 0 bases, with 9 bases separating them. Per germline, CDR1 LGHDT and CDR2 YNNKEL (reference sequence). The CDR3 is CASSPLIANYGYTF. The CDR3 DNA sequence: TGTGCCAGCAGCCCTTTGATAGCTAACTATGGCTACACCTTC.

The chain employs TRBV30 and TRBJ2-5; tentatively, D is TRBD1 or TRBD2 (5 bases each). The CDR3 has 13 amino acids. V was cut by 2 bases and J by 2 bases, with 9 bases left in between. Germline CDR1 is GTSNPN and CDR2 is SVGIG (reference sequence). Written as DNA, the CDR3 is TGTGCCTGGAGTAGGGACGTGCAAGAGACCCAGTACTTC. This sequence encodes CAWSRDVQETQYF.

This clone appeared a single time. This chain joins TRBV5-1 and TRBJ2-1; D tentatively fits TRBD1 or TRBD2 (5 bases each). V lost 5 bases, J lost 13 bases, and 22 bases lay in between. This CDR3 contains 14 residues. Germline lookup yields CDR1 SGHRS and CDR2 YFSETQ. CDR3 residues: CASSSDGTAISQFF. CDR3 bases: TGCGCCAGCAGTTCGGACGGGACGGCGATTTCCCAGTTCTTC.

The V and J genes are TRBV5-1 and TRBJ2-3; D is ambiguous. Per the germline V gene, CDR1 is SGHRS and CDR2 is YFSETQ. The V gene lost 2 bases and the J gene lost 0 bases, with 4 bases spanning the gap. The CDR3 is made up of 13 amino acids. CDR3 region: CASSFASTDTQYF. As DNA, the CDR3 is TGCGCCAGCAGCTTTGCAAGCACAGATACGCAGTATTTT.

This chain joins TRBV3-1 (or the pseudogene TRBV3-2) and TRBJ2-2, with D unresolved. Trimming stripped 2 bases from V and 2 bases from J, with 12 bases between. CDR1 LGHDT and CDR2 YNNKEL come from the germline V gene (reference sequence). CDR3 length equals 16 residues. The DNA for the CDR3 is TGTGCCAGCAGCCAACAGCCCCTCCCAAACACCGGGGAGCTGTTTTTT. Encoded protein: CASSQQPLPNTGELFF.

This clone was seen a handful of times. This chain uses TRBV24-1 with TRBJ1-2, with 8 bases matching TRBD1. CDR1 is KGHDR and CDR2 is SFDVKD in the germline V gene. There are 13 residues in the CDR3. The V gene end was trimmed by 6 bases and the J gene end by 4 bases; junction bases not matched to a gene: 3. CDR3 sequence reads: CATSPGGGYGYTF. The DNA for the CDR3 is TGTGCCACCAGTCCAGGGGGCGGCTATGGCTACACCTTC.

The V call is TRBV27, the J call TRBJ2-3; no firm D call. Per the germline V gene, CDR1 is MNHEY and CDR2 is SMNVEV (reference sequence). Trimming left V 2 bases short and J 2 bases short, with 14 bases between. This CDR3 is built from 16 residues. The CDR3 DNA sequence: TGTGCCAGCAGTTTAGGCGTTAGCAGCCTCACAGATACGCAGTATTTT. Translation: CASSLGVSSLTDTQYF.

The chain links TRBV28 to TRBJ2-5; D not resolved. Germline V gene data show CDR1 as MDHEN and CDR2 as SYDVKM. The CDR3 runs 19 residues. V was pared by 6 bases and J by 5 bases, with 31 bases between. CDR3 sequence (DNA): TGTGCCAGCAGCCCCGATATACCTCCGGGCCCCGAGGTTGAGGAGACCCAGTACTTC. It translates to CASSPDIPPGPEVEETQYF.

The V call is TRBV11-2, the J call TRBJ2-2; D gene unclear. Germline CDR1 reads SGHAT; CDR2 reads FQNNGV. CDR3 size: 16 residues. Trimming pared 7 bases from V and 0 bases from J, leaving 15 bases between. The CDR3 DNA sequence: TGTGCCAGCACAAAAGGCCCTTTGACGAACACCGGGGAGCTGTTTTTT. Translation gives CASTKGPLTNTGELFF.

This rearrangement joins TRBV6-1 to TRBJ1-5, with D unresolved. The V gene's germline CDR1 is MNHNS and CDR2 SASEGT. This CDR3 spans 14 amino acids. Trimming shortened V by 2 bases and J by 3 bases, and 8 bases separated the two germline ends. Here the CDR3 DNA reads TGTGCCAGCAGTGAATACATGGCCAATCAGCCCCAGCATTTT. Residues: CASSEYMANQPQHF.

This sequence joins TRBV28 and TRBJ2-7; D might be TRBD1 (5 bases). The CDR3 is 14 amino acids. Germline V gives CDR1 MDHEN, CDR2 SYDVKM. V lost 2 bases and J 1 base, leaving 9 bases between the germline ends. The CDR3 bases are TGTGCCAGCAGTTTAACAGGTATATCCTACGAGCAGTACTTC. Protein: CASSLTGISYEQYF.

Written as DNA, the CDR3 is TGTGCCAGCAGCTGGTGGGGAGATACGCAGTATTTT. Translating it yields CASSWWGDTQYF. The chain is built from TRBV5-4 and TRBJ2-3; D is unresolved. V was cut by 3 bases and J by 5 bases, with 7 bases left in between. The CDR3 runs to 12 residues. The V gene's germline CDR1 is SGHNT and CDR2 YYREEE (reference sequence).

V is TRBV18 and J is TRBJ1-2, with 11 bases aligning to TRBD1. CDR1 is KGHSH and CDR2 is LQKENI in the germline V gene. CDR3 length: 16 amino acids. With V trimmed by 0 bases and J by 3 bases, 3 bases remained unmatched. The CDR3 sequence is CASSPPDRGHDYGYTF. CDR3 in DNA: TGTGCCAGCTCACCACCGGACAGGGGGCATGACTATGGCTACACCTTC.

The chain recombines TRBV5-1 with TRBJ2-7, with TRBD2 identical over 8 bases. The CDR3 loop spans 17 amino acids. The junction had 18 bases not matched to a gene; V was cut back by 4 bases and J by 6 bases. Germline CDR1 reads SGHRS; CDR2 reads YFSETQ. The chain's CDR3 is CASSPTTLAVGSGEQYF. CDR3 nucleotide sequence: TGCGCCAGCAGCCCCACAACACTAGCGGTAGGGTCGGGCGAGCAGTACTTC. The whole variable domain, filled in from reference TRBV5-1 and TRBJ2-7, reads KAGVTQTPRYLIKTRGQQVTLSCSPISGHRSVSWYQQTPGQGLQFLFEYFSETQRNKGNFPGRFSGRQFSNSRSEMNVSTLELGDSALYLCASSPTTLAVGSGEQYFGPGTRLTVT.

This sequence joins TRBV27 and TRBJ2-7; 7 bases agree with TRBD2. The CDR3 is made up of 14 amino acids. Trimming took 2 bases from V and 2 from J; bases not matched to a gene: 3. Germline V CDR1 and CDR2: MNHEY, SMNVEV (reference sequence). The CDR3 is CASSLEGLPYEQYF. Here the CDR3 DNA reads TGTGCCAGCAGTTTAGAGGGACTACCCTACGAGCAGTACTTC.